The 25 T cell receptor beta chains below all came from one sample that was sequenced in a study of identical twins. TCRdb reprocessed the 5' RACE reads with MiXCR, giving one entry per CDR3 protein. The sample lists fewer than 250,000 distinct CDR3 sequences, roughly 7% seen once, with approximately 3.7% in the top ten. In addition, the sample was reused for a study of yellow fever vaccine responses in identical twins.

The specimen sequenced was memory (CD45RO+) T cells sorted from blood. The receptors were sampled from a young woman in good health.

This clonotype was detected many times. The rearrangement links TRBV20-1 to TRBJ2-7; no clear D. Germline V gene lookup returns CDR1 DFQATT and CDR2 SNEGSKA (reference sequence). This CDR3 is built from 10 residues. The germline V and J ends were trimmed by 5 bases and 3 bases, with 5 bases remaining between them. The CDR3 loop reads CSALLYEQYF. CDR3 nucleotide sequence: TGCAGTGCTTTACTCTACGAGCAGTACTTC.

The CDR3 region has the DNA TGCGCCAGCAGCTTGGGAGAGGGGCTAGATACGCAGTATTTT. This encodes CASSLGEGLDTQYF. V is TRBV5-1 and J is TRBJ2-3, with D perhaps TRBD1 or TRBD2 (5 bases each). V gave up 0 bases and J gave up 5 bases, with 10 bases separating them. Germline values: CDR1 SGHRS, CDR2 YFSETQ. The CDR3 is 14 amino acids.

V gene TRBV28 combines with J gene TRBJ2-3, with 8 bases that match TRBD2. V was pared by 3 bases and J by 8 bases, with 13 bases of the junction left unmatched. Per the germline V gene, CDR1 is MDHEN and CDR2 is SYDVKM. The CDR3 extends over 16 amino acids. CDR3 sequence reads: CASSFGLAGFTGTQYF. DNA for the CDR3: TGTGCCAGCAGTTTTGGATTAGCGGGATTCACGGGTACGCAGTATTTT.

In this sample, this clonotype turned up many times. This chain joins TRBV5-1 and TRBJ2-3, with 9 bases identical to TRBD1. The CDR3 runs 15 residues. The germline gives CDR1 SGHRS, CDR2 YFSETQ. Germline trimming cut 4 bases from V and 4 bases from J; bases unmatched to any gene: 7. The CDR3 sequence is CASSRGDRVADTQYF. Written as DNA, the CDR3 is TGCGCCAGCAGCCGTGGGGACAGGGTTGCAGATACGCAGTATTTT.

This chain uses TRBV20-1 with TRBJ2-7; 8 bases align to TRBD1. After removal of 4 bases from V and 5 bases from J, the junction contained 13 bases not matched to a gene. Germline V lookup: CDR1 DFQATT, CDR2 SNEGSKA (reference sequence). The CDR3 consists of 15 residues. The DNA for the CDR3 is TGCAGTGCTAAAGGTGACAGGGGAAGCATGGACGAGCAGTACGTC. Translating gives CSAKGDRGSMDEQYV.

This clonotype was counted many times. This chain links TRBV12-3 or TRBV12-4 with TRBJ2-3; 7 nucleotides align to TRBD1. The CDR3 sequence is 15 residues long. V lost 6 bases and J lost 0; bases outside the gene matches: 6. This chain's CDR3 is CASSQTGQSTDTQYF. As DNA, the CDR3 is TGTGCCAGCAGCCAGACGGGACAGAGCACAGATACGCAGTATTTT.

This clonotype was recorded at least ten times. The CDR3 sequence: CASSLGSGSRNEQYF. The DNA of the CDR3 is TGTGCCAGCAGTTTGGGTAGCGGGAGTAGGAACGAGCAGTACTTC. This chain connects TRBV27 to TRBJ2-7; 9 bases map to TRBD2. The CDR3 extends over 15 amino acids. CDR1 and CDR2 from the germline V gene are MNHEY and SMNVEV (reference sequence). The junction had 8 bases not matched to a gene; V was cut back by 3 bases and J by 5 bases.

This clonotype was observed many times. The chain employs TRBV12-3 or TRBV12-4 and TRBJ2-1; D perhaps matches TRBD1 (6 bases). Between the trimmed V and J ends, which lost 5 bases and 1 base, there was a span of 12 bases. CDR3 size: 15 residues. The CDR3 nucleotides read TGTGCCAGCAGTCCCGGGACAATTTCCTACAATGAGCAGTTCTTC. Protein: CASSPGTISYNEQFF.

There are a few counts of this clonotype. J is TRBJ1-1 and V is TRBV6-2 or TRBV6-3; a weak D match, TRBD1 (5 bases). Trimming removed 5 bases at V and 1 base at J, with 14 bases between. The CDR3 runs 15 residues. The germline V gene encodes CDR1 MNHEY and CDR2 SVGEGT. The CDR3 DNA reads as TGTGCCAGCAGTCCATACCCCCAGGGGAACACTGAAGCTTTCTTT. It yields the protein CASSPYPQGNTEAFF.

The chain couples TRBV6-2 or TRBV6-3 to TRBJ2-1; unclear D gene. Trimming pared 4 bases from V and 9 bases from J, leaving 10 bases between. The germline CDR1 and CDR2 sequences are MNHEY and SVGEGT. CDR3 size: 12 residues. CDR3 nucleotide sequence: TGTGCCAGCAGTTGGGTGAAGGGTGAGCAGTTCTTC. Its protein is CASSWVKGEQFF.

The CDR3 nucleotides are TGTGCCAGCAGCCCCCTTTGGGGGGGCGAGCAGTTCTTC. As protein: CASSPLWGGEQFF. V usage is TRBV7-2 and J usage is TRBJ2-1, with TRBD2 as a possible D gene (7 bases). The CDR3 has 13 residues. Germline V gene sequence: CDR1 SGHTA, CDR2 FQGNSA. V lost 5 bases and J lost 10, with 15 bases in between. Based on the CDR3 plus reference TRBV7-2 and TRBJ2-1, the full variable domain is GAGVSQSPSNKVTEKGKDVELRCDPISGHTALYWYRQSLGQGLEFLIYFQGNSAPDKSGLPSDRFSAERTGGSVSTLTIQRTQQEDSAVYLCASSPLWGGEQFFGPGTRLTVL.

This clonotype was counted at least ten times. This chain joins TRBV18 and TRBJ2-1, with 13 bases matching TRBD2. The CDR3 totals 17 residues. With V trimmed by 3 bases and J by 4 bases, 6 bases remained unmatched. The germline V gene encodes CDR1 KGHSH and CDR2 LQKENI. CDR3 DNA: TGTGCCAGCTCACCCCTACTAGCGGGGGGGCCTTACAATGAGCAGTTCTTC. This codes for CASSPLLAGGPYNEQFF.

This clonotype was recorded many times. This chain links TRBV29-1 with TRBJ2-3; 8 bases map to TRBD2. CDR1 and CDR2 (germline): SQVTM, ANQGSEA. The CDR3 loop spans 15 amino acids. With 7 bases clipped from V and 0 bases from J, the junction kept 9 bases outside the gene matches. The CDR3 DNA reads TGCAGCGCCCTCCCGGGAGGGTGGAGCACAGATACGCAGTATTTT. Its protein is CSALPGGWSTDTQYF.

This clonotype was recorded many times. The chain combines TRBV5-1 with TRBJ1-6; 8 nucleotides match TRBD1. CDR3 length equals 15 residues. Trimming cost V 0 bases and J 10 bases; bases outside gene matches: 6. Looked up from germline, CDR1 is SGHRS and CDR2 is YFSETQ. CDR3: CASSLDGQGNSPLHF. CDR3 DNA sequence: TGCGCCAGCAGCTTGGACGGACAGGGAAACTCACCCCTCCACTTT. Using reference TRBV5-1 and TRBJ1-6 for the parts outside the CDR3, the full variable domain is KAGVTQTPRYLIKTRGQQVTLSCSPISGHRSVSWYQQTPGQGLQFLFEYFSETQRNKGNFPGRFSGRQFSNSRSEMNVSTLELGDSALYLCASSLDGQGNSPLHFGNGTRLTVT.

The CDR3 here is CSARDRGESLQETQYF. In nucleotides, the CDR3 is TGCAGTGCTAGAGATCGGGGGGAGTCCCTCCAAGAGACCCAGTACTTC. The J gene is TRBJ2-5, the V gene TRBV20-1; 7 nucleotides align to TRBD2. The CDR3 is 16 residues long. The J segment lost 1 base and the V segment lost 0 bases, leaving 8 bases of the junction unmatched. In germline, CDR1 is DFQATT, CDR2 SNEGSKA (reference sequence).

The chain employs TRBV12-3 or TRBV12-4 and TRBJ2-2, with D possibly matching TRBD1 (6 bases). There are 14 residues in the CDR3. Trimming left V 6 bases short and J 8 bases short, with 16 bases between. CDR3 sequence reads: CASRMGQTLGELFF. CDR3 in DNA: TGTGCCAGCAGGATGGGACAAACGCTAGGGGAGCTGTTTTTT.

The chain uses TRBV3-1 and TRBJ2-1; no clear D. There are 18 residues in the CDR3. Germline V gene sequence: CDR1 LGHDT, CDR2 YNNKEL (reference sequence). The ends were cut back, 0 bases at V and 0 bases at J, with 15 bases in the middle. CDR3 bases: TGTGCCAGCAGCCAAGAAATACTCCTCGCGAGCTCCTACAATGAGCAGTTCTTC. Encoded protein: CASSQEILLASSYNEQFF.

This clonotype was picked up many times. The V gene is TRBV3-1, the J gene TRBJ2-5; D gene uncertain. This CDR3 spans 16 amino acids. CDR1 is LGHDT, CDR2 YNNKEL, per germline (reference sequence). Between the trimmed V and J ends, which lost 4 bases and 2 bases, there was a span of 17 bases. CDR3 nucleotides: TGTGCCAGCAGCCCTTGGCTGGGCTCAAATCAAGAGACCCAGTACTTC. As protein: CASSPWLGSNQETQYF.

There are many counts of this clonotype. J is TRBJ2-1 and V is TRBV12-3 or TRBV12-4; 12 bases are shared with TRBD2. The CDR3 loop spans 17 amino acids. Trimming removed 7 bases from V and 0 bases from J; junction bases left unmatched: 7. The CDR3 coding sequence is TGTGCCAGCACACCGGGACTAGCGGGCCTCTCCTACAATGAGCAGTTCTTC. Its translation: CASTPGLAGLSYNEQFF.

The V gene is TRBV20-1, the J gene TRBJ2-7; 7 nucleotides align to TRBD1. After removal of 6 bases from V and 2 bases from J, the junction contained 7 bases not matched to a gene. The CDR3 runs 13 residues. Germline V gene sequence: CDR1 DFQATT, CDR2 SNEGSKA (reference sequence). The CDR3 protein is CSAQTGSTYEQYV. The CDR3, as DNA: TGCAGTGCGCAGACAGGGTCAACCTACGAGCAGTACGTC.

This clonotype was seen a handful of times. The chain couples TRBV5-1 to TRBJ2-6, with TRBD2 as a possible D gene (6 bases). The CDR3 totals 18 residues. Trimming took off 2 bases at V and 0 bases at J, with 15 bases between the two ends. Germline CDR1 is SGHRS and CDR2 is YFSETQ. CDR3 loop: CASSFGGTQGSGANVLTF. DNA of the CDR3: TGCGCCAGCAGCTTTGGAGGGACTCAGGGCTCTGGGGCCAACGTCCTGACTTTC.

CDR3 DNA: TGTGCCAGCAGCCCCCAGACAGGGGGCGAGCAGTACTTC. This codes for CASSPQTGGEQYF. The chain couples TRBV14 to TRBJ2-7; 9 bases are shared with TRBD1. The CDR3 consists of 13 residues. V dropped 4 bases and J dropped 6; count of bases not matched to a gene: 4. Germline V gene data show CDR1 as SGHDN and CDR2 as FVKESK.

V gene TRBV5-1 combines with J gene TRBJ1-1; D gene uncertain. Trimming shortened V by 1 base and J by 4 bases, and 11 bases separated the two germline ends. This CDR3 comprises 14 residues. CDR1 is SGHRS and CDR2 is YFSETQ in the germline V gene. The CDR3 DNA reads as TGCGCCAGCAGCTTGATGGAAGTCGCCACTGAAGCTTTCTTT. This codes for CASSLMEVATEAFF.

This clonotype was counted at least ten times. The CDR3 spells CSAYAGGRNTEAFF. The CDR3 nucleotides are TGCAGTGCTTACGCGGGGGGCAGGAACACTGAAGCTTTCTTT. This chain connects TRBV20-1 to TRBJ1-1; a possible D gene is TRBD1 (6 bases). Germline CDR1 reads DFQATT; CDR2 reads SNEGSKA (reference sequence). V was cut by 5 bases and J by 1 base, with 14 bases left in between. The CDR3 is 14 residues long.

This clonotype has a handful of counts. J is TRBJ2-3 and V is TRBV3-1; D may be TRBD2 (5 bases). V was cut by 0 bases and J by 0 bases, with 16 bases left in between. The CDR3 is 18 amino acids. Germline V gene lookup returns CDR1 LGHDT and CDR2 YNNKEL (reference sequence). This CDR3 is CASSQEFRTTTSTDTQYF. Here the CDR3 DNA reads TGTGCCAGCAGCCAAGAATTTCGGACGACTACTAGCACAGATACGCAGTATTTT.